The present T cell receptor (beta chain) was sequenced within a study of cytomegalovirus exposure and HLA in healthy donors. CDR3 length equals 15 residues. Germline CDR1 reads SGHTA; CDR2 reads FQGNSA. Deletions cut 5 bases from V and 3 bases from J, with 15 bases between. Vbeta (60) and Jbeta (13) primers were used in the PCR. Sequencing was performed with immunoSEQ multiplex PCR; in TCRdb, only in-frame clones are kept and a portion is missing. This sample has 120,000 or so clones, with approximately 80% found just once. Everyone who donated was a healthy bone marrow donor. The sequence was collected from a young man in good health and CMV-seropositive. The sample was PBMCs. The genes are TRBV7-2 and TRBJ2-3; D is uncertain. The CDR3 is CASSPFAVSTDTQYF. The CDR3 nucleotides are TGTGCCAGCAGCCCATTTGCAGTCTCGACAGATACGCAGTATTTT.